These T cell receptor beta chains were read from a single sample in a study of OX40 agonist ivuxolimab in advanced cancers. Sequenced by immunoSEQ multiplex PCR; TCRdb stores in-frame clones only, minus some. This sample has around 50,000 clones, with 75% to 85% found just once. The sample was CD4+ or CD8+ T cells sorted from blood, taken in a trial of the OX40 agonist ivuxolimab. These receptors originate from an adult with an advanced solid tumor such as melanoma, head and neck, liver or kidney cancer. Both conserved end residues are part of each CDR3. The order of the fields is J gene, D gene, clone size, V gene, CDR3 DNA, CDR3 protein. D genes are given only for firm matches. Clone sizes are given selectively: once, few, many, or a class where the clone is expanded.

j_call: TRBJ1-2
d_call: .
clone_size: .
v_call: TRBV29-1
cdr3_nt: TGCAGCGTTGGCAGGCCCTTTAGCCTCTATGGCTACACCTTC
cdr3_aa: CSVGRPFSLYGYTF

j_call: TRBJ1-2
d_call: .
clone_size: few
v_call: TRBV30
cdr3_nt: TGTGCCTGGGGCGAGGCTCGCTACACCTTC
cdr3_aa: CAWGEARYTF

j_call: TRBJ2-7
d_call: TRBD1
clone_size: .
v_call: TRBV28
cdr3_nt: TGTGCCAGCAGTTCAGCAGGGACAGGGGGCTCATACGAGCAGTACTTC
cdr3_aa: CASSSAGTGGSYEQYF

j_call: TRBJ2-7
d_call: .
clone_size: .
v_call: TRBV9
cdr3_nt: TGTACCAGCAGCGTAGGCGGAGGGGGCGGATACGAGCAGTACTTC
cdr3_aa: CTSSVGGGGGYEQYF

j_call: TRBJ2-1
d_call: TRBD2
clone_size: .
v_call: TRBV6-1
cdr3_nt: TGTGCCACCACACCGGGACTAACCTCCTACAATGAGCAGTTCTTC
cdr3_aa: CATTPGLTSYNEQFF

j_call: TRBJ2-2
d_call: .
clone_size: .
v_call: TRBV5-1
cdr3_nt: TGCGCCAGCAGCTTATTCGGGACAAACACCGGGGAGCTGTTTTTT
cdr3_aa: CASSLFGTNTGELFF

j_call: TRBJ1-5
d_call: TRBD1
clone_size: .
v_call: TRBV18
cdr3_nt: TGTGCCAGCTCAACCGGACAGGGGGCGAGGCAGCCCCAGCATTTT
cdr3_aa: CASSTGQGARQPQHF

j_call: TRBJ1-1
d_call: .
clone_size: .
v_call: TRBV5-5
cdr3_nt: TGTGCCAGCAGTGTACCTCCGGCAGCTGAAGCTTTCTTT
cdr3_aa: CASSVPPAAEAFF

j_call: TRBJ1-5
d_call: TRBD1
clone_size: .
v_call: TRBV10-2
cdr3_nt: TGCGCCAGCAGTCCGGGACAGGGCACGGCCCAGCATTTT
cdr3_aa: CASSPGQGTAQHF

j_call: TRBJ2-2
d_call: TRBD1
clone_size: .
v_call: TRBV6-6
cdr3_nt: TGTGCCAGCAGTACCGGGACAGGATCGGCCGGGGAGCTGTTTTTT
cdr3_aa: CASSTGTGSAGELFF

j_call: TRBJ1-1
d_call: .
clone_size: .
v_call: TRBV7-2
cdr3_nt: TGTGCCAGCAGCTTAAGTCAGAACACTGAAGCTTTCTTT
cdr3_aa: CASSLSQNTEAFF

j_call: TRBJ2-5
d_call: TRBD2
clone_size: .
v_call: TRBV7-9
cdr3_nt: TGTGCCAGCAGCTTATCGGGGGGAGAGACCCAGTACTTC
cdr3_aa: CASSLSGGETQYF

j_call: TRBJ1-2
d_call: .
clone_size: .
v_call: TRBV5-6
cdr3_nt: TGTGCCAGCAGCCTACAGGGAACCGCTAACTATGGCTACACCTTC
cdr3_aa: CASSLQGTANYGYTF

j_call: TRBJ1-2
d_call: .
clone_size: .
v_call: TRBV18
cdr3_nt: TGTGCCAGCTTCGGACAAACTTTATATGGCTACACCTTC
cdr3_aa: CASFGQTLYGYTF

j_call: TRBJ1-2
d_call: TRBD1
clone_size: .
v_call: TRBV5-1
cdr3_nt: TGCGCCAGCAGCTTGACGGACAGGGATTTCTATGGCTACACCTTC
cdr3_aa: CASSLTDRDFYGYTF

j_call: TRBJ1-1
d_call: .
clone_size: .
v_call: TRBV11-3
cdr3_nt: TGTGCCAGCAGCGTGGGGATCAACACTGAAGCTTTCTTT
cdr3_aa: CASSVGINTEAFF

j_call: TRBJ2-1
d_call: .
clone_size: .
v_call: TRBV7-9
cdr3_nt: TGTGCCAGCAGCTTAGTCGGAAAGGCCTACAATGAGCAGTTCTTC
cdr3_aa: CASSLVGKAYNEQFF

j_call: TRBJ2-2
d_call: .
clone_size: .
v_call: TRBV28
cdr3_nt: TGTGCCAGCAGCTCCGGCCAGCTGGGCGGGGGCAGGGAGCTGTTTTTT
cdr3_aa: CASSSGQLGGGRELFF

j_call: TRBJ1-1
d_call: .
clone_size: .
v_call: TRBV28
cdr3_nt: TGTGCCAGCAGTTCGATGGGCCGGTTGAACACTGAAGCTTTCTTT
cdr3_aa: CASSSMGRLNTEAFF

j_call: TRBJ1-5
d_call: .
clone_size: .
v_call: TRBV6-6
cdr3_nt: TGTGCCAGCAGTTACGACCAGGGGTATAGCAATCAGCCCCAGCATTTT
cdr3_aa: CASSYDQGYSNQPQHF

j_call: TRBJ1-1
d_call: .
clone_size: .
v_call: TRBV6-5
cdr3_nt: TGTGCCAGCTCAAAGTCAGGGAAGGAAGCTTTCTTT
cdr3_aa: CASSKSGKEAFF

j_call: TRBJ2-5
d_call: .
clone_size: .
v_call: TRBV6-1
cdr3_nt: TGTGCCAGCACCCCATTGCGGGAGACCCAGTACTTC
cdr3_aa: CASTPLRETQYF

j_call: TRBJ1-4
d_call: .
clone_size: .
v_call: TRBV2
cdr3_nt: TGTGCCAGCAGTCTTGTCCGTAGCACTAATGAAAAACTGTTTTTT
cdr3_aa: CASSLVRSTNEKLFF

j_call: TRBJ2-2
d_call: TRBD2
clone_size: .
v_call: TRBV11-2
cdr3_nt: TGTGCCAGCAGCTCGTCCGCCGGGACTAGCCTCACCGGGGAGCTGTTTTTT
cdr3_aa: CASSSSAGTSLTGELFF